The T cell receptor beta chain under discussion was sequenced for a study of CD8+CD57+ T cells in acquired aplastic anemia. For the study at large: Sorting CD4+ and CD8+ cells gave DNA averaging around 3 ug. Study conclusions and caveats: The CD8+ Simpson's diversity of patients and controls was not significantly different. Some 29 shared CD8+ CDR3s appeared highly expressed within patients' immunodominant clones.

Patients selected for sequencing had displayed CD8+CD57+ cell expansion by flow cytometry. A word on this clonotype: Its target is unknown.

Genomic DNA, the template, was used for profiling of the TCR beta VDJ and CDR3. TCRdb reprocessed the reads with MiXCR, giving one entry per CDR3 protein. The sample records around 210,000 distinct CDR3 sequences, roughly 60% being singletons. Germline CDR1 MNHNS, CDR2 SASEGT. The CDR3 is 15 amino acids. V lost 6 bases to trimming and J lost 2 bases; unmatched junction nucleotides: 6. This receptor was taken from a human donor with aplastic anemia. The chain combines TRBV6-1 with TRBJ2-1, with 8 bases fitting TRBD2. The source material was sorted CD4+, CD8+, or CD8+CD57+ T cells (not recorded which) from PBMCs. The CDR3 protein is CASSEELAAYNEQFF. The CDR3 DNA follows: TGTGCCAGCAGCGAGGAACTAGCGGCCTACAATGAGCAGTTCTTC.